This T cell receptor (beta chain) stems from a study of PD-1 blockade in classical Hodgkin lymphoma. The overall study: Nivolumab 3 mg/kg was given intravenously every 2 weeks.

Study-wide results and caveats: Nivolumab initiated under 1 year post-ASCT led to patient exclusion.

Profiled with immunoSEQ multiplex PCR; TCRdb holds only in-frame clones, not every one. The repertoire has under 9,000 clones, about 82% of them found once; the top ten carry 30%. Time point: cycle 4 day 1 (C4D1), after more than five weeks of nivolumab. Each of the patients experienced relapse following autologous stem cell transplantation, and their brentuximab vedotin exposure differed. CDR3 length equals 15 residues. Looked up from germline, CDR1 is MGHRA and CDR2 is YSYEKL. The trim removed 2 bases at V and 8 bases at J, leaving 5 bases unmatched. In regard to this clone: Its antigen is unidentified.

The sequencing used peripheral blood mononuclear cells (PBMCs), collected before the fourth cycle of nivolumab. The chain recombines TRBV4-1 with TRBJ2-1; 11 positions agree with TRBD1. The source is a human donor with classical Hodgkin lymphoma. CDR3 coding DNA: TGCGCCAGCAGCCAAAGGACAGGGGGCTGGGATGAGCAGTTCTTC. Translated: CASSQRTGGWDEQFF.